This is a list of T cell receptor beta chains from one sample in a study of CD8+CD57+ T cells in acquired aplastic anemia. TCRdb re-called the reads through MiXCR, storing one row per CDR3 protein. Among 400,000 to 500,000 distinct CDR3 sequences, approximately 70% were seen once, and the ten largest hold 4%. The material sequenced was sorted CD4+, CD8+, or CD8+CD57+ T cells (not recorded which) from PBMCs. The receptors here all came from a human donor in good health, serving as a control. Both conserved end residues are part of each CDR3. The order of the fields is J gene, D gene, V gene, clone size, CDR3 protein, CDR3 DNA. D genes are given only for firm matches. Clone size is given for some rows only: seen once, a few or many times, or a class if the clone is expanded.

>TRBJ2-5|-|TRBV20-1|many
CSARELGRETQYF
TGCAGTGCTAGAGAATTGGGGCGGGAGACCCAGTACTTC
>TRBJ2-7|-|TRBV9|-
CASREGGQKAFFQYF
TGTGCCAGCAGGGAAGGTGGGCAGAAAGCTTTCTTTCAGTACTTC
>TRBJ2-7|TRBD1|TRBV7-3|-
CASSRDPWGQKGVQYF
TGTGCCAGCAGCCGAGATCCGTGGGGACAGAAGGGAGTCCAGTACTTC
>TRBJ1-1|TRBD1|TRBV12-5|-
CASRRDSRSTEAFF
TGTGCCAGCAGACGGGACAGCCGCAGCACTGAAGCTTTCTTT
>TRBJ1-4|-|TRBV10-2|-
CASIEASQPEKLFF
TGTGCCAGCATTGAAGCGTCACAACCTGAAAAACTGTTTTTT
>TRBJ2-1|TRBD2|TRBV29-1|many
CSVEPGLAGGPFNEQFF
TGCAGCGTTGAGCCAGGACTAGCGGGGGGTCCCTTCAATGAGCAGTTCTTC
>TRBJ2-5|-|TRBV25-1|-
CASSAGIRAGAQYF
TGTGCCAGCAGTGCGGGAATCCGGGCCGGGGCCCAGTACTTC
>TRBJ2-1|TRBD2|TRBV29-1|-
CSVEGGRGGTYEQFF
TGCAGCGTTGAAGGTGGTCGGGGGGGCACCTATGAGCAGTTCTTC
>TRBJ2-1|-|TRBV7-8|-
CASSLDRASNEQFF
TGTGCCAGCAGCTTAGACAGGGCCAGTAATGAGCAGTTCTTC
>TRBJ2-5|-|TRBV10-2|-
CASSGRRDWDQYF
TGCGCCAGCAGCGGCCGTAGGGATTGGGACCAGTACTTC
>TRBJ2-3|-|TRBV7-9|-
CASSLDCEGDLRYF
TGTGCCAGCAGCTTAGACTGCGAGGGAGATTTGCGGTATTTT
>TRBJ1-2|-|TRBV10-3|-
CAISSQGRDSAYTF
TGTGCCATCAGTTCCCAGGGGAGGGACTCTGCCTACACCTTC
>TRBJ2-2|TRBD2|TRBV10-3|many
CAISVSGGASTGELFF
TGTGCCATCAGTGTAAGCGGGGGGGCGAGCACCGGGGAGCTGTTTTTT
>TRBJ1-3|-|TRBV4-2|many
CASSQDRDSGNTIYF
TGTGCCAGCAGCCAAGATAGAGACTCTGGAAACACCATATATTTT
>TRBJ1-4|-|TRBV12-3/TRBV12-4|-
CASSSIMGADGATNEKLFF
TGTGCTAGTAGTTCTATTATGGGTGCCGACGGTGCAACTAATGAAAAACTGTTTTTT